This record covers a single T cell receptor beta chain. Germline-derived CDR1 and CDR2 are LGHDT and YNNKEL (reference sequence). V lost 1 base, J lost 4 bases, and 16 bases lay in between. The length of the CDR3 is 16 residues. As originally analysed: Estimated nucleated cell counts came from reference gene primer amplification. Clones were read by immunoSEQ multiplex PCR, and TCRdb kept only the in-frame ones, dropping some. V and J calls and clone size follow that table, whereas D and trimming were derived from the DNA. The sample includes roughly 150,000 clones, about 86% seen only once; the top ten take roughly 19%. These data belong to a study of blood T cell repertoires in COVID-19. Across the whole study: Sites across the United States, Italy and Spain contributed samples from acute and convalescent COVID-19. Sample material is recorded as cDNA or gDNA derived from T cells, B-cell-depleted T cells, or PBMCs.

The chain couples TRBV3-1 (or the pseudogene TRBV3-2) to TRBJ2-5; possibly TRBD2 for D (6 bases). The sequenced sample consisted of peripheral blood. This sequence was found in a woman of 80 years or more with acute or convalescent COVID-19. The CDR3 region is CASSQVDGGGRETQYF. DNA for the CDR3: TGTGCCAGCAGCCAAGTTGACGGGGGTGGGAGAGAGACCCAGTACTTC.